This TCR beta chain was documented in a study of naive and memory T cell subsets (dated by TCRdb to the late 2010s). Some background on the complete study: The study applied an open-source, UMI-based TCR alpha and beta sequencing pipeline to sorted naive and memory peripheral blood T cell subsets. IgG serology results and the functional CMV T cell responses were in complete agreement. RNA was DNase-treated and reverse transcribed with TCR constant-region primers, mostly using SuperScript III.

CDR1 and CDR2, looked up from the germline V gene, are SGHTA and FQGTGA. The V and J ends are trimmed by 4 bases and 2 bases, leaving 8 bases between them. The cysteine opens and the phenylalanine closes a CDR3 of 13 amino acids. The only DNA kept is the CDR3, 39 bases in frame from the first base. This clonotype came up once. Its target antigen remains unknown. Given a much more abundant clone one base away, this may be a read error. The library came from UMI-ligation and nested PCR. The beta constant-region primer was an equimolar mix of two oligonucleotides covering both TRBC1 and TRBC2. T4 RNA ligase 1 ligated a single-stranded oligonucleotide carrying the SP2 primer and a 12-nucleotide UMI to the cDNA 3' end. The ligated cDNA went through four rounds of PCR with nested alpha and beta constant-region primers together with the SP2 primer. Incubation of the ligation reaction was carried out at 16 degrees C for roughly 18-24 hours. PCR2 was usually performed as a SYBR Green qPCR and halted at a preset threshold so that over-amplification would not occur. All purifications after the first were performed with Agencourt AMPure XP magnetic beads. Library quantification was done by Qubit, followed by a TapeStation check on which the main peak was expected at around 650 bp. Sequencing of the pooled libraries was done on an Illumina MiSeq using v2 2x251 paired-end kits, which typically yielded roughly 1-2.1 million reads per sample. Each sample library was pooled at 4 to 5 nM, and roughly 4.5-7% PhiX was included to improve cluster recognition. On the authors' methods: FASTQ reads processed by Demultiplexor were assigned V and J genes by Decombinator through tag matching that tolerated a single base-pair mismatch. UMIs were used by Collapsinator to correct both sequencing errors and frequency errors arising from PCR heterogeneity. TCRs were translated and CDR3s were extracted from the conserved cysteine to the FGXG phenylalanine by CDR3Translator, with non-productive sequences being flagged. Repertoires were subsampled to equal numbers of UMI-defined TCRs before Gini, Shannon entropy and inverse Simpson indices were calculated. Clonotype abundance distributions were fitted to a power law by maximum likelihood within the linear range. For one naive CD8 sample, the pipeline and MIGEC produced similar UMI counts, unique TCR numbers and clonal distributions. The repertoires were searched for 7,322 CMV-associated CDR3 sequences that had been compiled from VDJdb and a published dataset. In TCRdb, the public reads were trimmed at Q25 with fastp and aligned with MiXCR, with productive beta chains retained. Rows matching on CDR3 protein sequence are summarized as one entry with the most common DNA and genes. It is TCRdb's table, rather than the study itself, that gives the V and J calls and clone size. The sample contains approximately 82,000 distinct CDR3 sequences, roughly 7.3% of them found a single time. 1.5% to 2% of the sample is held by the ten biggest clonotypes.

TCR alpha and beta chain libraries were amplified separately from the second PCR step onward. Donor CMV status was determined by IFNgamma production from CD4+ T cells after overnight stimulation of fresh PBMCs with CMV viral lysate. CD4 T cells were positively selected with Miltenyi beads, followed by positive selection of CD8 T cells from the CD4-negative fraction. After staining for CD3, CD4, CD8, CD45RA, CD27 and a live/dead dye, cells were sorted on a BD Aria II into four subsets based on CD45RA and CD27. A few healthy volunteers provided blood, and each donor's sample was split into CD4 and CD8 T cells and then further divided into four differentiation subsets. Roughly 0.11 L of peripheral blood was drawn per donor, and PBMC were isolated by Ficoll-Paque PLUS density-gradient centrifugation. After sorting, cells were lysed in RLT buffer, RNA was extracted using a Qiagen RNeasy kit, and the extracted RNA was stored at -80 degrees C.

Paper-wide results and their limitations: RNA-based TCR counts may be affected by expression changes linked to T cell activation and differentiation. Gini index rose and Shannon and inverse Simpson diversity fell from naive through CM, EM and EMRA in both CD4 and CD8 cells. A clonotype was defined as a single alpha or beta chain sequence rather than as a paired alpha/beta receptor. Following error correction, more than 95% of naive TCR sequences occurred only once, which made naive abundance distributions much steeper than those of memory subsets. The repertoire findings for the naive and memory subsets could not be validated, as no ground truth was available. TCR abundance followed a power law whose exponent differed between naive and memory subsets but was consistent across the three individuals.

This sequence was found in a human donor in good health. In this chain, TRBV7-3 is recombined with TRBJ1-1; the D region possibly corresponds to TRBD1 (5 bases align). The material sequenced was central memory CD4+ T cells from blood. The sample's cell subset or site label is to be understood as: central memory, CD45RA- CD27+. The DNA reads TGTGCCAGCAGCTCACAGGATAACACTGAAGCTTTCTTT. This codes for CASSSQDNTEAFF.